This T cell receptor beta chain was obtained from a study of T cell responses to AZD1222 COVID-19 vaccine. Broader study findings: Epitopes outside B.1.351 and B.1.1.7 mutated regions reportedly drew nearly half of spike TCRs. White British donors predominated, females outnumbered males, and clonal diversity was possibly underestimated. Increased Spike-specific TCR breadth and depth were observed after two AZD1222 doses.

About this clone: Its target is not known.

Deletions cut 3 bases from V and 3 bases from J, with 17 bases between. CDR1 and CDR2 from the germline V gene are DFQATT and SNEGSKA (reference sequence). The CDR3 spans 16 residues. TCRdb's copy holds only in-frame clones and misses some; the assay was immunoSEQ multiplex PCR. This table holds 160,000 or so clones, roughly nine tenths found once. This sequence joins TRBV20-1 and TRBJ2-2; D possibly corresponds to TRBD1 (6 bases). Here the sequenced sample was peripheral blood, taken on day 0 of AZD1222 vaccination. The receptor was derived from an adult in good health. This CDR3 is CSASRNRVRHTGELFF. DNA of the CDR3: TGCAGTGCTAGTAGAAACAGGGTGAGACACACCGGGGAGCTGTTTTTT.